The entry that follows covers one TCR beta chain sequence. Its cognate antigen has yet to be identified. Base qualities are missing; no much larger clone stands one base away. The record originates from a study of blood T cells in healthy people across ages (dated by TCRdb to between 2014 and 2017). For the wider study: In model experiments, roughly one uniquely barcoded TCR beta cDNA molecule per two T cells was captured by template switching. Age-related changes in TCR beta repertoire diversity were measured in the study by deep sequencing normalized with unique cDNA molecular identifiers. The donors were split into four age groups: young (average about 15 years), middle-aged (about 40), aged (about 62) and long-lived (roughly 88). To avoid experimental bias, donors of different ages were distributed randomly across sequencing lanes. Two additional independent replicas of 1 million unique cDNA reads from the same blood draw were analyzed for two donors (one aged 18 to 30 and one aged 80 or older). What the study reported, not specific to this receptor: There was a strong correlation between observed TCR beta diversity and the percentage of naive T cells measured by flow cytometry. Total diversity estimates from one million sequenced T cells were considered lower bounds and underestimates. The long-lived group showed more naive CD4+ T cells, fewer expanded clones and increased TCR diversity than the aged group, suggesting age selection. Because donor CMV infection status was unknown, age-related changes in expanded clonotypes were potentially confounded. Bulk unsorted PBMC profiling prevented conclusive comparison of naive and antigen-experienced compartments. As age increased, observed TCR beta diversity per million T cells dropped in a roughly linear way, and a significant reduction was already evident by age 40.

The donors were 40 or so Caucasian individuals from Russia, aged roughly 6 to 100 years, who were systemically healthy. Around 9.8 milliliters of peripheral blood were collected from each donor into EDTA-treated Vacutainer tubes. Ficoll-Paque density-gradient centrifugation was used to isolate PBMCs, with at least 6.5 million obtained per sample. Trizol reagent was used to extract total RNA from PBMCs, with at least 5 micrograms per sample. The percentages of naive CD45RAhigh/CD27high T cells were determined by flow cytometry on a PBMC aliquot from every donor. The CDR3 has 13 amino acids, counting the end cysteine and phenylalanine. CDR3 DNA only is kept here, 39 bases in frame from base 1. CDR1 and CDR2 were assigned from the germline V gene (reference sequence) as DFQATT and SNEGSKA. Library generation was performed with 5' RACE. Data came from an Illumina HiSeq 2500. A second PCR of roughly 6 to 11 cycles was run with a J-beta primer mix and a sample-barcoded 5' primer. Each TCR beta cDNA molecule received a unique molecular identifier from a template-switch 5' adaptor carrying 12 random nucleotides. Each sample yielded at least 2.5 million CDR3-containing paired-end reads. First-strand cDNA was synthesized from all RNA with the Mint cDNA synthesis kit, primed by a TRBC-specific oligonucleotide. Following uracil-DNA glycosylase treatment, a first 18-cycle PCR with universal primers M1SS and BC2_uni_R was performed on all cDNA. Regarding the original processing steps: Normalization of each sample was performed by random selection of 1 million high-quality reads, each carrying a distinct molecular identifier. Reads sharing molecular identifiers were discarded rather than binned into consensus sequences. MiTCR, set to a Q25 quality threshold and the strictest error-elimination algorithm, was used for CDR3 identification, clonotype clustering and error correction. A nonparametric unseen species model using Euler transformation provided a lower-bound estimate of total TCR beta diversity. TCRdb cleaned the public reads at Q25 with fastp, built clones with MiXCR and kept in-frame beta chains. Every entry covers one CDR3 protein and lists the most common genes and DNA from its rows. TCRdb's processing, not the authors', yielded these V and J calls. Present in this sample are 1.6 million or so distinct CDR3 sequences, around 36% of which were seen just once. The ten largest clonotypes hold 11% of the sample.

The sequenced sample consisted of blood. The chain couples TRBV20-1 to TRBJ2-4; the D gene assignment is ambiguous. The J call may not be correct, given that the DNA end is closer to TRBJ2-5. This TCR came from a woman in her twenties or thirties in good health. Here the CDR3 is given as CSARAPYVETQYF. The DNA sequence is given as TGCAGTGCTAGAGCCCCGTATGTGGAGACCCAGTACTTC.